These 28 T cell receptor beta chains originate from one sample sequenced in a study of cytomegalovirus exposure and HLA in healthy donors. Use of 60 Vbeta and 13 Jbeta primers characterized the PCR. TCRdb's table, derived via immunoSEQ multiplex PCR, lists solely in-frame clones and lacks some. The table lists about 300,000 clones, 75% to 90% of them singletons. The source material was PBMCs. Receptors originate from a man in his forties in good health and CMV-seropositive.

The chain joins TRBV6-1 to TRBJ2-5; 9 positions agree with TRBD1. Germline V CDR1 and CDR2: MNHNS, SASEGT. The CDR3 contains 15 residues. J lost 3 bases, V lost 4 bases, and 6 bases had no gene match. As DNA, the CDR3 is TGTGCCAGCAGTGGACAGGGGGAGGGCAAAGAGACCCAGTACTTC. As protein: CASSGQGEGKETQYF.

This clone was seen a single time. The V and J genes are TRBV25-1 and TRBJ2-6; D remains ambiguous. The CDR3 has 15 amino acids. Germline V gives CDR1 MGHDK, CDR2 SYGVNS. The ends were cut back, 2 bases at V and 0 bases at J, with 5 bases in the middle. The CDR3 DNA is TGTGCCAGCAGTGAACTCGGCTCTGGGGCCAACGTCCTGACTTTC. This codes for CASSELGSGANVLTF.

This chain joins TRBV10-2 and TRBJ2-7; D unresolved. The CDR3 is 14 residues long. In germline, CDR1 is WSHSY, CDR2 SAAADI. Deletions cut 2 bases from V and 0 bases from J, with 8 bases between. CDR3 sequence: CASSEALSSYEQYF. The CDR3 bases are TGCGCCAGCAGTGAGGCCCTAAGCTCCTACGAGCAGTACTTC.

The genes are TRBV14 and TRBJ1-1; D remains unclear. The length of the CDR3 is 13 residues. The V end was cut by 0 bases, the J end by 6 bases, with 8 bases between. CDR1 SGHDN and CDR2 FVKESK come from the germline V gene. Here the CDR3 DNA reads TGTGCCAGCAGCCAAGAGCCCTGGCCTGAAGCTTTCTTT. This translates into CASSQEPWPEAFF. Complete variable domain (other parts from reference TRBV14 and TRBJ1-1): EAGVTQFPSHSVIEKGQTVTLRCDPISGHDNLYWYRRVMGKEIKFLLHFVKESKQDESGMPNNRFLAERTGGTYSTLKVQPAELEDSGVYFCASSQEPWPEAFFGQGTRLTVV.

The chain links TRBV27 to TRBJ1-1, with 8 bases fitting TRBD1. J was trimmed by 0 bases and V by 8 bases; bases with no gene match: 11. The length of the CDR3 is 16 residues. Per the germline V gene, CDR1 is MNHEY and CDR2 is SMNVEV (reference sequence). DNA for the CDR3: TGTGCCAGCGGCCAGCTTCCGGACAGGGTGAACACTGAAGCTTTCTTT. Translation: CASGQLPDRVNTEAFF.

The DNA for the CDR3 is TGTGCCAGCAGTGCGTCAGGAACCGGGGGCACTGAAGCTTTCTTT. Its translation: CASSASGTGGTEAFF. This chain connects TRBV28 to TRBJ1-1, with D maybe TRBD1 (5 bases). CDR3 length: 15 amino acids. V dropped 5 bases and J dropped 4 bases, with 17 bases sitting between them. CDR1 and CDR2 (germline): MDHEN, SYDVKM.

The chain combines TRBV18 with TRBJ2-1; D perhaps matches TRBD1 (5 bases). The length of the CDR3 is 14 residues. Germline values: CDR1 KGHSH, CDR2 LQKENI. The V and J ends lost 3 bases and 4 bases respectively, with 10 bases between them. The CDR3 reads CASSPDTEYNEQFF. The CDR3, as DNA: TGTGCCAGCTCACCGGACACAGAGTACAATGAGCAGTTCTTC.

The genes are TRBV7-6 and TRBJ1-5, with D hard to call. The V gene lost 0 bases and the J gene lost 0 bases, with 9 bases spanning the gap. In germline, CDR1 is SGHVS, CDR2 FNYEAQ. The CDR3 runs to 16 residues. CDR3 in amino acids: CASSLAWEYSNQPQHF. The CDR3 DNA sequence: TGTGCCAGCAGCTTAGCGTGGGAGTATAGCAATCAGCCCCAGCATTTT.

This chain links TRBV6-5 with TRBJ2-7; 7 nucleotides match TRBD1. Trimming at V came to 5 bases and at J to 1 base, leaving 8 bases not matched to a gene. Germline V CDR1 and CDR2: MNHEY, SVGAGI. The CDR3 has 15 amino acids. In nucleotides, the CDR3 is TGTGCCAGCAGTCGGGGACAGAAGTTTTCCTACGAGCAGTACTTC. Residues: CASSRGQKFSYEQYF.

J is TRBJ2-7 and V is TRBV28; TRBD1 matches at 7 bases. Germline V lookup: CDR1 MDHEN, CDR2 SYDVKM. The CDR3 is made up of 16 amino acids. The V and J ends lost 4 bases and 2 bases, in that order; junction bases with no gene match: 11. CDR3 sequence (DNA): TGTGCCAGCAGTTCAATAATCGGGACAGAAGCCTACGAGCAGTACTTC. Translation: CASSSIIGTEAYEQYF.

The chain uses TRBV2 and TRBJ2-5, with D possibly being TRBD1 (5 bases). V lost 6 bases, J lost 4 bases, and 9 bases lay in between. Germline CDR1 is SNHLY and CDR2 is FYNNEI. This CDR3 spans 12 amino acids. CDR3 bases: TGTGCCAGCAGGCTAGGGGCAGAGACCCAGTACTTC. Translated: CASRLGAETQYF.

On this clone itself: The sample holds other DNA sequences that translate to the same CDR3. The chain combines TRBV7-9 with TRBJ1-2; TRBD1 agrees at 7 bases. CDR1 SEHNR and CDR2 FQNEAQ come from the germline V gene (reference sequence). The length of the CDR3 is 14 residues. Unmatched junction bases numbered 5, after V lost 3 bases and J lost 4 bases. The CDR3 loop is CASSFTGTAYGYTF. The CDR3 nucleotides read TGTGCCAGCAGCTTTACCGGGACAGCCTATGGCTACACCTTC.

In DNA, the CDR3 is TGTGCCAGCAGCTTAGTTATGCCAGACTCATCGGGCTCCTACGAGCAGTACTTC. This codes for CASSLVMPDSSGSYEQYF. The rearrangement joins TRBV11-2 to TRBJ2-7; no firm D call. The CDR3 runs 18 residues. From germline, CDR1 is SGHAT and CDR2 FQNNGV. V shed 1 base and J shed 0 bases, with 19 bases lying between them.

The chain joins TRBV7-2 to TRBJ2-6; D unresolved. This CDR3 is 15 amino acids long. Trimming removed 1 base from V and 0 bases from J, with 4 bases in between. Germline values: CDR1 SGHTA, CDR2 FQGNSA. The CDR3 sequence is CASSLDLSGANVLTF. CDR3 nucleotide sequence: TGTGCCAGCAGCTTAGATCTCTCTGGGGCCAACGTCCTGACTTTC.

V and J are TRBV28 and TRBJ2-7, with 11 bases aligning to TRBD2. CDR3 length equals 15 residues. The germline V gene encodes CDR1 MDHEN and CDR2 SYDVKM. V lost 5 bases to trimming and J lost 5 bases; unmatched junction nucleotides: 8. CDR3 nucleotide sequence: TGTGCCAGCAGTCCCACACTAGCGGGAGCCCACGAGCAGTACTTC. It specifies CASSPTLAGAHEQYF. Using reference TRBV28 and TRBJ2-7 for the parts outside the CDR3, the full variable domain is DVKVTQSSRYLVKRTGEKVFLECVQDMDHENMFWYRQDPGLGLRLIYFSYDVKMKEKGDIPEGYSVSREKKERFSLILESASTNQTSMYLCASSPTLAGAHEQYFGPGTRLTVT.

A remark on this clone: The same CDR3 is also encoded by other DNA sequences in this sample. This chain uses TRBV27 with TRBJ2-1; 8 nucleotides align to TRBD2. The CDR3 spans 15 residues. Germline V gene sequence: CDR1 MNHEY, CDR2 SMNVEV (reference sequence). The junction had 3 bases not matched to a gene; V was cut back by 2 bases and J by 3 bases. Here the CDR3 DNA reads TGTGCCAGCAGTTTACCGGGACTAGGCTACAATGAGCAGTTCTTC. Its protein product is CASSLPGLGYNEQFF.

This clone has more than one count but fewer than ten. The CDR3 bases are TGTGCCAGCAGTTACGGAGGGGAGCTGCTTGAAAAACTGTTTTTT. Its protein is CASSYGGELLEKLFF. V gene TRBV6-5 combines with J gene TRBJ1-4, with a possible D match to TRBD1 (5 bases). V lost 2 bases to trimming and J lost 7 bases, with 14 bases between them. This CDR3 spans 15 amino acids. CDR1 MNHEY and CDR2 SVGAGI come from the germline V gene.

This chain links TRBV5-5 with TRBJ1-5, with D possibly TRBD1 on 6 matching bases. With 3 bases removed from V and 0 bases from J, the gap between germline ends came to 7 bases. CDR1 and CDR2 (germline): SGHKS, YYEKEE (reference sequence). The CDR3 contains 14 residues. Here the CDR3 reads CASSWTDSNQPQHF. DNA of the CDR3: TGTGCCAGCAGCTGGACAGATAGCAATCAGCCCCAGCATTTT.

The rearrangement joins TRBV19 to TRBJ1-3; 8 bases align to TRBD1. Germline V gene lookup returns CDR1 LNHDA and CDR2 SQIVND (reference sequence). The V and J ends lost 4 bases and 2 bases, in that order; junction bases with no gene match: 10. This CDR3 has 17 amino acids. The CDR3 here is CASSTSQYRGTGNTIYF. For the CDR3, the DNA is TGTGCCAGTAGTACGTCTCAGTACAGGGGGACTGGAAACACCATATATTTT.

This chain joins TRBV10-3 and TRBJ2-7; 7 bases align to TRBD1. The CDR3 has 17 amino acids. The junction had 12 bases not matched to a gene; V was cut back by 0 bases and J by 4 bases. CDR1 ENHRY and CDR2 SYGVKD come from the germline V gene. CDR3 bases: TGTGCCATCAGTGAGTCGCTTTTAGGGGACAGCGTTTACGAGCAGTACTTC. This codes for CAISESLLGDSVYEQYF.

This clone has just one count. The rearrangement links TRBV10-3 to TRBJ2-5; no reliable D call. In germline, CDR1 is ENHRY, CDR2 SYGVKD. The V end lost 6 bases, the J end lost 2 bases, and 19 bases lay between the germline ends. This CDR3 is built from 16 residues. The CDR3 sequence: CAIRASAGSSQETQYF. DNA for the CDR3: TGTGCCATCAGGGCCAGTGCAGGCAGCTCGCAAGAGACCCAGTACTTC.

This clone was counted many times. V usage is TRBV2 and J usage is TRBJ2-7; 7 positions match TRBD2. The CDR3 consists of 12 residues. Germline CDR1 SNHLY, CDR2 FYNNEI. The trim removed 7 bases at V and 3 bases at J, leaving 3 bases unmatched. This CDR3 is CASMGGVYEQYF. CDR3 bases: TGTGCCAGCATGGGGGGGGTCTACGAGCAGTACTTC.

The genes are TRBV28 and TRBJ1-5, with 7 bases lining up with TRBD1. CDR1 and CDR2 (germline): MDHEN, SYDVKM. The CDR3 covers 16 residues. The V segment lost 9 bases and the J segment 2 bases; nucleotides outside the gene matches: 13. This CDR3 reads CASSHHPGQGNQPQHF. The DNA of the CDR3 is TGTGCCAGTTCCCACCACCCAGGACAGGGCAATCAGCCCCAGCATTTT.

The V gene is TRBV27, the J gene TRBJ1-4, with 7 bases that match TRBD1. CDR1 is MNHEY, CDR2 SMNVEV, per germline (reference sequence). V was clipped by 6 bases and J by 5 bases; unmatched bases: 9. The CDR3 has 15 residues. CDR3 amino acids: CASSGPSTGNEKLFF. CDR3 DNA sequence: TGTGCCAGCAGCGGACCCTCGACAGGGAATGAAAAACTGTTTTTT.

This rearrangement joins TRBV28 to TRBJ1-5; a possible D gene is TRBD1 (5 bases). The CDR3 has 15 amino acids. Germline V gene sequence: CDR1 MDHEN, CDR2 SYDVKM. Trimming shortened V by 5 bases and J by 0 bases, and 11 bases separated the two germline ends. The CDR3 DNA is TGTGCCAGCAGTCCCCGACAGAATAGCAATCAGCCCCAGCATTTT. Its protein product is CASSPRQNSNQPQHF.

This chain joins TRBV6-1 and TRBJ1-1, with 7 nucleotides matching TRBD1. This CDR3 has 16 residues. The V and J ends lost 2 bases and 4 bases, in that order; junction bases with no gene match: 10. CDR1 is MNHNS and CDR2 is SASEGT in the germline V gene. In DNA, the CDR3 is TGTGCCAGCAGTGAAACGGCGACAGGGAGAGGCACTGAAGCTTTCTTT. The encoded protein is CASSETATGRGTEAFF.

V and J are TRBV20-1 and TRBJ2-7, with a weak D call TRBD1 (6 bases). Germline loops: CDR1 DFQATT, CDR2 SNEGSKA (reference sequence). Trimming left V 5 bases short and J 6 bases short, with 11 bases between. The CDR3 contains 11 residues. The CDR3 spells CSAPQGGEQYF. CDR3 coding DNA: TGCAGTGCTCCACAGGGTGGCGAGCAGTACTTC.

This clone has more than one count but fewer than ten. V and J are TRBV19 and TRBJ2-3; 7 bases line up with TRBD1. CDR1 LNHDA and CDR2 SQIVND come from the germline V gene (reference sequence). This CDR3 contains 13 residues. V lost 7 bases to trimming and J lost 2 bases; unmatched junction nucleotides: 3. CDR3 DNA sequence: TGTGCCAGTAAGACAGGGTACACAGATACGCAGTATTTT. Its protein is CASKTGYTDTQYF.